The following is a T cell receptor (beta chain) sequence with its context. Germline assignment: CDR1 SQVTM and CDR2 ANQGSEA. CDR3 length: 13 residues. The ends were cut back, 7 bases at V and 0 bases at J, with 12 bases in the middle. This sample is drawn from a study of blood T cell repertoires in COVID-19. In the study overall: The study drew acute and convalescent COVID-19 samples from the United States, Italy and Spain. The analysed material was cDNA or gDNA that came from T cells, B-cell-depleted T cells, or PBMCs.

Per the original methods: How many nucleated cells were present was estimated from reference gene primer amplification. Sequencing used immunoSEQ multiplex PCR; TCRdb keeps in-frame clones, though not all of them. V, J and clone size are those of that table, while D and trimming were read from the DNA. The table records around 48,000 clones, around nine tenths of them present only once. Material: peripheral blood. This chain connects TRBV29-1 to TRBJ1-1; maybe TRBD1 (6 bases). The source of this sequence is a man aged 55 to 70 with active or convalescent COVID-19. CDR3 in DNA: TGCAGCGGCCGAGGACAGATGAACACTGAAGCTTTCTTT. Its translation: CSGRGQMNTEAFF.